The 32 T cell receptor beta chains below were found in one sample sequenced in a study of T cell repertoires in cytomegalovirus infection. MiXCR, run by TCRdb on the reads, gives a single entry per CDR3 protein. The sample gives around 530,000 distinct CDR3 sequences, less than 30% of which show up once; 13% is in the top ten. Input material: PBMCs. These receptors all stem from a human donor in good health (CMV status not recorded). Some clones in this sample may be carry-over from other donors' samples.

This clonotype has a count of ten or more. The V gene is TRBV7-2, the J gene TRBJ2-1, with 11 bases matching TRBD2. Germline CDR1 is SGHTA and CDR2 is FQGNSA. Losses at the gene ends were 4 bases for V and 0 bases for J; bases not matched to a gene: 17. This CDR3 spans 21 amino acids. The CDR3 DNA reads TGTGCCAGCAGCTCCGAGCGGAGGCTAGCGGGAGGCCATAGCTCCTACAATGAGCAGTTCTTC. Translated: CASSSERRLAGGHSSYNEQFF.

This chain uses TRBV6-2 or TRBV6-3 with TRBJ2-7; the D gene is possibly TRBD2 (6 bases). V was clipped by 0 bases and J by 1 base, with 10 bases between them. Per germline, CDR1 MNHEY and CDR2 SVGEGT. The CDR3 is 15 amino acids. CDR3 region: CASSYSPSESYEQYF. For the CDR3, the DNA is TGTGCCAGCAGTTACTCGCCTAGCGAATCCTACGAGCAGTACTTC.

The chain employs TRBV6-8 and TRBJ1-5, with 9 nucleotides matching TRBD1. This CDR3 is built from 16 residues. J gave up 6 bases and V 4 bases, and 10 bases lay outside the gene matches. Per the germline V gene, CDR1 is MNHGY and CDR2 is SAAAGT. Written as DNA, the CDR3 is TGTGCCAGCAGTTCCGGGACAGGGACGTCGGGTCAGCCCCAGCATTTT. Amino acid sequence: CASSSGTGTSGQPQHF.

This clonotype was counted between two and nine times. V is TRBV20-1 and J is TRBJ2-3; unclear D gene. Germline V lookup: CDR1 DFQATT, CDR2 SNEGSKA (reference sequence). The CDR3 extends over 13 amino acids. The V and J ends lost 2 bases and 2 bases respectively, with 8 bases between them. As DNA, the CDR3 is TGCAGTGCTAGATTGGGGTACACAGATACGCAGTATTTT. Translating it yields CSARLGYTDTQYF.

This clonotype has only a few counts. The rearrangement joins TRBV23-1 to TRBJ2-6; D gene ambiguous. TRBV23-1 is an ORF for which the function is uncertain. This CDR3 comprises 18 residues. Deletions cut 4 bases from V and 2 bases from J, with 18 bases between. The CDR3 region has the DNA TGCGCCAGCAGTCCCCCCAGGAAAAATAGCACTGGGGCCAACGTCCTGACTTTC. Translated: CASSPPRKNSTGANVLTF.

V gene TRBV6-4 combines with J gene TRBJ2-1; 10 positions match TRBD2. The CDR3 loop spans 15 amino acids. After removal of 4 bases from V and 6 bases from J, the junction contained 6 bases not matched to a gene. Germline assignment: CDR1 MRHNA and CDR2 SNTAGT. CDR3 residues: CASSVIAGGRNEQFF. The DNA of the CDR3 is TGTGCCAGCAGTGTCATAGCGGGAGGTCGCAATGAGCAGTTCTTC.

The V gene is TRBV7-2, the J gene TRBJ1-1; D is uncertain. Trimming shortened V by 1 base and J by 4 bases, and 7 bases separated the two germline ends. Germline loops: CDR1 SGHTA, CDR2 FQGNSA. This CDR3 comprises 13 residues. The CDR3 DNA reads TGTGCCAGCAGCTTAGAGGACGGCACTGAAGCTTTCTTT. Residues: CASSLEDGTEAFF.

The CDR3 sequence is CASSQEGLAEAFF. The DNA of the CDR3 is TGTGCCAGCAGCCAAGAGGGGTTGGCTGAAGCTTTCTTT. The chain employs TRBV3-1 and TRBJ1-1; no firm D call. Germline-derived CDR1 and CDR2 are LGHDT and YNNKEL (reference sequence). This CDR3 spans 13 amino acids. Trimming removed 0 bases at V and 6 bases at J, with 8 bases between. The full variable domain, with the rest looked up from reference TRBV3-1 and TRBJ1-1, is DTAVSQTPKYLVTQMGNDKSIKCEQNLGHDTMYWYKQDSKKFLKIMFSYNNKELIINETVPNRFSPKSPDKAHLNLHINSLELGDSAVYFCASSQEGLAEAFFGQGTRLTVV.

This clonotype was detected ten times or more. The chain is built from TRBV7-2 and TRBJ2-7; 10 bases match TRBD1. Germline V gives CDR1 SGHTA, CDR2 FQGNSA. V lost 5 bases to trimming and J lost 2 bases; unmatched junction nucleotides: 6. This CDR3 has 15 residues. As DNA, the CDR3 is TGTGCCAGCAGCCCGCGGGGACAGGGGCCCTACGAGCAGTACGTC. Protein product: CASSPRGQGPYEQYV.

This clonotype has more than one count but fewer than ten. V is TRBV28 and J is TRBJ2-1; TRBD2 matches at 8 bases. V lost 8 bases to trimming and J lost 4 bases; unmatched junction nucleotides: 4. This CDR3 is built from 13 residues. Germline CDR1 MDHEN, CDR2 SYDVKM. The CDR3 DNA reads TGTGCCAGCGAGACTAGCGAATACAATGAGCAGTTCTTC. This codes for CASETSEYNEQFF.

This clonotype has a handful of counts. The chain employs TRBV4-3 and TRBJ1-3; D gene uncertain. This CDR3 is built from 16 residues. Germline CDR1 reads LGHNA; CDR2 reads YSLEER. V was clipped by 3 bases and J by 0 bases, with 12 bases between them. For the CDR3, the DNA is TGCGCCAGCAGCCAGGCCCGGGAGAGCTCTGGAAACACCATATATTTT. Encoded protein: CASSQARESSGNTIYF.

The chain couples TRBV7-9 to TRBJ1-1; 7 bases line up with TRBD1. J lost 5 bases, V lost 6 bases, and 9 bases had no gene match. The CDR3 length is 14 residues. Looked up from germline, CDR1 is SEHNR and CDR2 is FQNEAQ (reference sequence). The CDR3 DNA reads as TGTGCCAGCAGACCTCTGACAGGGAGGACTGAAGCTTTCTTT. Protein: CASRPLTGRTEAFF.

This clonotype was seen a few times. The V gene is TRBV7-2, the J gene TRBJ1-2; D may be TRBD1 (6 bases). Germline V gives CDR1 SGHTA, CDR2 FQGNSA. V lost 6 bases, J lost 3 bases, and 17 bases lay in between. The CDR3 spans 15 residues. The CDR3 DNA reads TGTGCCAGCAGTCTACGACCCGGGGGCGACTATGGCTACACCTTC. Translating it yields CASSLRPGGDYGYTF.

The chain links TRBV6-5 to TRBJ2-6; D is unclear. This CDR3 region has 14 residues. V was clipped by 6 bases and J by 3 bases, with 9 bases between them. Germline V gene sequence: CDR1 MNHEY, CDR2 SVGAGI. Here the CDR3 reads CASSSAGGANVLTF. The CDR3 DNA sequence: TGTGCCAGCAGCTCCGCAGGTGGGGCCAACGTCCTGACTTTC.

The V gene is TRBV7-4, the J gene TRBJ2-2; D possibly corresponds to TRBD2 (5 bases). Germline CDR1 reads SGHVT; CDR2 reads SQSDAQ. CDR3 size: 14 residues. Trimming stripped 5 bases from V and 4 bases from J, with 11 bases between. DNA for the CDR3: TGTGCCAGCAGCGCCCCTGAGGGCACCGGGGAGCTGTTTTTT. Its translation is CASSAPEGTGELFF.

The table lists this clonotype with a few counts. The rearrangement joins TRBV7-2 to TRBJ2-2; 12 nucleotides line up with TRBD2. Germline V gene lookup returns CDR1 SGHTA and CDR2 FQGNSA. V was clipped by 5 bases and J by 0 bases; unmatched bases: 7. CDR3 length: 18 amino acids. CDR3 loop: CASSRQASGRANTGELFF. In DNA, the CDR3 is TGTGCCAGCAGCCGTCAAGCTAGCGGGAGGGCGAACACCGGGGAGCTGTTTTTT.

V is TRBV19 and J is TRBJ2-3; 12 bases align to TRBD1. V trimming: 1 base; J trimming: 5 bases; junction bases outside the gene matches: 7. Germline CDR1 is LNHDA and CDR2 is SQIVND (reference sequence). The CDR3 is made up of 17 amino acids. The CDR3 DNA reads TGTGCCAGTAGTATAGGACGGGACAGGGGGCGTGGAGATACGCAGTATTTT. As protein: CASSIGRDRGRGDTQYF.

Only a few counts were recorded for this clonotype. The gene calls are TRBV7-2 and TRBJ1-2; possible D gene TRBD1, 5 bases. V was trimmed by 1 base and J by 8 bases, leaving 17 bases between them. CDR1 and CDR2 (germline): SGHTA, FQGNSA. The length of the CDR3 is 15 residues. The CDR3 is CASSLGAGLGIGYTF. CDR3 nucleotide sequence: TGTGCCAGCAGCTTAGGTGCGGGACTGGGGATCGGCTACACCTTC.

This clonotype showed up many times. V gene TRBV7-3 combines with J gene TRBJ2-6; D unresolved. CDR3 size: 14 residues. CDR1 and CDR2 from the germline V gene are SGHTA and FQGTGA. V lost 5 bases and J lost 0, with 5 bases in between. The CDR3 loop is CASSARSGANVLTF. CDR3 nucleotides: TGTGCCAGCAGCGCCCGCTCTGGGGCCAACGTCCTGACTTTC.

This clonotype was counted many times. The V gene is TRBV7-2, the J gene TRBJ2-3, with TRBD2 matching over 8 bases. The germline CDR1 and CDR2 sequences are SGHTA and FQGNSA. The CDR3 has 15 amino acids. The J segment lost 4 bases and the V segment lost 7 bases, leaving 10 bases of the junction unmatched. This CDR3 reads CASKRGPGGSDTQYF. The CDR3 DNA is TGTGCCAGCAAGCGGGGGCCGGGGGGCTCAGATACGCAGTATTTT.

This clonotype was seen more than once but under ten times. This chain connects TRBV7-2 to TRBJ1-2; D is uncertain. Trimming took off 2 bases at V and 5 bases at J, with 6 bases between the two ends. In germline, CDR1 is SGHTA, CDR2 FQGNSA. There are 12 residues in the CDR3. The CDR3 DNA sequence: TGTGCCAGCAGCTTATGGAGTTATGGCTACACCTTC. The encoded protein is CASSLWSYGYTF.

V is TRBV2 and J is TRBJ2-1; no clear D. Trimming removed 5 bases at V and 2 bases at J, with 13 bases between. The germline V gene encodes CDR1 SNHLY and CDR2 FYNNEI. The CDR3 runs to 15 residues. The CDR3 here is CASSPYPEPYNEQFF. The CDR3 nucleotides are TGTGCCAGCAGTCCCTACCCAGAACCCTACAATGAGCAGTTCTTC.

The chain couples TRBV5-4 to TRBJ2-1; 7 bases map to TRBD2. Looked up from germline, CDR1 is SGHNT and CDR2 is YYREEE (reference sequence). V shed 1 base, J shed 3 bases, and the junction held 7 bases outside the gene matches. The CDR3 runs 16 residues. DNA of the CDR3: TGTGCCAGCAGCTTGAAAGGCGGGAGTGTCTACAATGAGCAGTTCTTC. Translating it yields CASSLKGGSVYNEQFF.

The table lists this clonotype with a few counts. V usage is TRBV12-5 and J usage is TRBJ2-1; the match to TRBD2 covers 10 bases. Germline lookup yields CDR1 LGHNT and CDR2 FRNRAP. The CDR3 is 16 residues long. Trimming took 4 bases from V and 6 from J; bases not matched to a gene: 9. The CDR3 DNA reads as TGTGCTAGTGGTTCTGGTAGCGGGAGGTTAGCCAATGAGCAGTTCTTC. Amino acids: CASGSGSGRLANEQFF.

The V call is TRBV2, the J call TRBJ2-1, with 10 bases lining up with TRBD1. The V gene's germline CDR1 is SNHLY and CDR2 FYNNEI. CDR3 length: 14 amino acids. With V trimmed by 4 bases and J by 7 bases, 4 bases remained unmatched. The chain's CDR3 is CASSGQGAWNEQFF. The CDR3 DNA reads TGTGCCAGCAGTGGACAGGGGGCATGGAATGAGCAGTTCTTC.

The J gene is TRBJ2-1, the V gene TRBV29-1; D might be TRBD2 (6 bases). CDR3 size: 12 residues. V was trimmed by 4 bases and J by 9 bases, leaving 13 bases between them. The germline V gene has CDR1 SQVTM and CDR2 ANQGSEA. In nucleotides, the CDR3 is TGCAGCGTTGGGAGGGAACTGATTGAGCAGTTCTTC. It encodes CSVGRELIEQFF.

The V call is TRBV10-1, the J call TRBJ2-1; no reliable D call. Germline assignment: CDR1 WNHNN and CDR2 SYGVQD (reference sequence). The CDR3 runs to 14 residues. The V gene lost 4 bases and the J gene lost 6 bases, with 13 bases spanning the gap. As DNA, the CDR3 is TGCGCCAGCAGTGGGGGATCAGCGTTCAATGAGCAGTTCTTC. Translated: CASSGGSAFNEQFF.

This clonotype was counted between two and nine times. V gene TRBV28 combines with J gene TRBJ1-1; D may be TRBD1 (5 bases). CDR1 MDHEN and CDR2 SYDVKM come from the germline V gene. V was cut by 7 bases and J by 2 bases, with 17 bases left in between. The CDR3 totals 15 residues. The DNA of the CDR3 is TGTGCCAGCACCCCGGGGGGGGAACCAAACACTGAAGCTTTCTTT. This gives the protein CASTPGGEPNTEAFF.

This clonotype was detected only a few times. The V gene is TRBV10-3, the J gene TRBJ2-2; TRBD2 matches 8 bases. Germline CDR1 reads ENHRY; CDR2 reads SYGVKD. This CDR3 has 14 amino acids. J gave up 4 bases and V 5 bases, and 3 bases lay outside the gene matches. CDR3 nucleotides: TGTGCCATCAGTCTAGCGGGTCCCACCGGGGAGCTGTTTTTT. Protein sequence: CAISLAGPTGELFF.

The genes are TRBV6-2 or TRBV6-3 and TRBJ2-1; 8 bases fit TRBD2. Germline values: CDR1 MNHEY, CDR2 SVGEGT. The junction had 8 bases not matched to a gene; V was cut back by 6 bases and J by 1 base. The CDR3 spans 16 residues. This CDR3 reads CASRPRLALSYNEQFF. The CDR3 DNA reads as TGTGCCAGCAGGCCAAGACTAGCGCTTTCCTACAATGAGCAGTTCTTC.

The rearrangement uses TRBV19 and TRBJ1-5; D uncertain. V was cut by 10 bases and J by 4 bases, with 11 bases left in between. This CDR3 is built from 12 residues. CDR1 and CDR2 (germline): LNHDA, SQIVND (reference sequence). The CDR3 coding sequence is TGTGCCACAAAGAACAATAATCAGCCCCAGCATTTT. Translation: CATKNNNQPQHF. The complete variable domain, with remaining parts taken from reference TRBV19 and TRBJ1-5, reads DGGITQSPKYLFRKEGQNVTLSCEQNLNHDAMYWYRQDPGQGLRLIYYSQIVNDFQKGDIAEGYSVSREKKESFPLTVTSAQKNPTAFYLCATKNNNQPQHFGDGTRLSIL.

This clonotype was seen only a few times. The J gene is TRBJ1-1, the V gene TRBV7-2; D perhaps matches TRBD1 (5 bases). Germline V gene data show CDR1 as SGHTA and CDR2 as FQGNSA. With 10 bases removed from V and 6 bases from J, the gap between germline ends came to 18 bases. The CDR3 is made up of 13 amino acids. The CDR3: CAIKTGVFAEAFF. CDR3 in DNA: TGTGCCATCAAAACGGGGGTGTTTGCTGAAGCTTTCTTT.